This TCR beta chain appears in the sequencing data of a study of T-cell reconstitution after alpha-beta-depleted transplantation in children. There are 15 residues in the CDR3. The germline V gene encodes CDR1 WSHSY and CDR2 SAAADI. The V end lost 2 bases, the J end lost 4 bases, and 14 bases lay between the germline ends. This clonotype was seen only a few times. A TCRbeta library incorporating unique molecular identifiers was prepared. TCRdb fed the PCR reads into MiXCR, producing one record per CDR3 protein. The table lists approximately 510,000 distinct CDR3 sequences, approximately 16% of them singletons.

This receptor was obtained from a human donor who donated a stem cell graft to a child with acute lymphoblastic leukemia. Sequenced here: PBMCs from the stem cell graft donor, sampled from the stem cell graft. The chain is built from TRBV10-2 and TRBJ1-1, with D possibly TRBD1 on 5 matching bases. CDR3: CASSEGQEGTTEAFF. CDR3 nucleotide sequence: TGCGCCAGCAGTGAGGGGCAGGAAGGGACCACTGAAGCTTTCTTT.